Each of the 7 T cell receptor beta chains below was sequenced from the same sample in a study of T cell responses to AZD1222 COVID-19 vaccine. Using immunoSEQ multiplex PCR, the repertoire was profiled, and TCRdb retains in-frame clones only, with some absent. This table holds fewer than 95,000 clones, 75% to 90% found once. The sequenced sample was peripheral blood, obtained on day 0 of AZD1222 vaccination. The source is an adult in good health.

The CDR3 DNA sequence: TGTGCCAGTAGTCTCTCCGGCGGGGGACTAGCCATCTGGGAGCAGTACTTC. It yields the protein CASSLSGGGLAIWEQYF. The gene calls are TRBV19 and TRBJ2-7, with 9 bases matching TRBD2. Germline V CDR1 and CDR2: LNHDA, SQIVND (reference sequence). The V and J ends lost 5 bases and 7 bases, in that order; junction bases with no gene match: 18. This CDR3 region has 17 residues.

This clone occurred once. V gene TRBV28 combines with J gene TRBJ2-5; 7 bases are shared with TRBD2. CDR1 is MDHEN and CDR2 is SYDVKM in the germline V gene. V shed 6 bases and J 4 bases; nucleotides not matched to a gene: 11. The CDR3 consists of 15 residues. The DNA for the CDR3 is TGTGCCAGCAGATCCGGGACTATAGAGGGAGAGACCCAGTACTTC. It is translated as CASRSGTIEGETQYF.

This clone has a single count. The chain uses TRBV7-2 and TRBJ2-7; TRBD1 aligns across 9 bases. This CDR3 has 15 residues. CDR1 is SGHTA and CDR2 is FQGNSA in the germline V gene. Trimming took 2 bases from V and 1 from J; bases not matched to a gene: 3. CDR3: CASSLPGTGSYEQYF. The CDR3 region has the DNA TGTGCCAGCAGCTTACCCGGGACAGGGTCCTACGAGCAGTACTTC. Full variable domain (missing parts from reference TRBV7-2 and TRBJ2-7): GAGVSQSPSNKVTEKGKDVELRCDPISGHTALYWYRQSLGQGLEFLIYFQGNSAPDKSGLPSDRFSAERTGGSVSTLTIQRTQQEDSAVYLCASSLPGTGSYEQYFGPGTRLTVT.

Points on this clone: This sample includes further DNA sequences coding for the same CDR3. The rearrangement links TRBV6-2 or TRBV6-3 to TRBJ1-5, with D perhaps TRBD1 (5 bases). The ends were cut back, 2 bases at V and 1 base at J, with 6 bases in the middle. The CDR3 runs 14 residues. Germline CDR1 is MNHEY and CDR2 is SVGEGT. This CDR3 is CASSYGGSNQPQHF. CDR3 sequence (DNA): TGTGCCAGCAGTTACGGGGGAAGCAATCAGCCCCAGCATTTT.

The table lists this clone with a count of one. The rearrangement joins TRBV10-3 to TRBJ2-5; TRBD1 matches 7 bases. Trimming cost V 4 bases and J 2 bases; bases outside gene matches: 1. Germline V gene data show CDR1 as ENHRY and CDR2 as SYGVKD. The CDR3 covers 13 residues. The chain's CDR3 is CAISADRQETQYF. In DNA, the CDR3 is TGTGCCATCAGTGCGGACAGGCAAGAGACCCAGTACTTC.

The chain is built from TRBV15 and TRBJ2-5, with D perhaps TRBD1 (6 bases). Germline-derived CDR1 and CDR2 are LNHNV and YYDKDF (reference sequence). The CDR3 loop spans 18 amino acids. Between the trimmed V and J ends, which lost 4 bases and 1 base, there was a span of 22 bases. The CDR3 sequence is CATSTDLDSQTAQETQYF. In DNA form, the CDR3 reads TGTGCCACCAGCACGGACCTGGACAGCCAAACTGCCCAAGAGACCCAGTACTTC.

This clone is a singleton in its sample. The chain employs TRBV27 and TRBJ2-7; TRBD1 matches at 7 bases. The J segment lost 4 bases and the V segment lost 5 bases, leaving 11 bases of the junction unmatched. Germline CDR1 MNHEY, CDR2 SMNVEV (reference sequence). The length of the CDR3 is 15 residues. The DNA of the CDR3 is TGTGCCAGCAGTCTCGGCCCGGGACAGTGGTACGAGCAGTACTTC. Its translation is CASSLGPGQWYEQYF.